This T cell receptor (beta chain) was identified in a study of identical twins' blood T cells. This clonotype was detected a few times. TCR cDNA libraries were made from RNA using a previously described, modified protocol. TCRdb re-derived calls from the 5' RACE reads in MiXCR, one entry per CDR3 protein. The table shows 350,000 to 450,000 distinct CDR3 sequences, with about 28% occurring only once. The CDR3 is 15 amino acids. Germline-derived CDR1 and CDR2 are SGDLS and YYNGEE. With 4 bases removed from V and 4 bases from J, the gap between germline ends came to 14 bases. The TCR originated in a woman aged 18 to 49 in good health. Sequenced: PBMCs. The genes are TRBV9 and TRBJ1-4; D might be TRBD1 (5 bases). CDR3 in amino acids: CASSPRGRDNEKLFF. In DNA form, the CDR3 reads TGTGCCAGCAGCCCTAGAGGCAGGGATAATGAAAAACTGTTTTTT.